This TCR beta chain is from a study of CD8 T cells in Susac syndrome. Study context: When blood was collected, patients with Susac syndrome were therapy-naive, were taking corticosteroids, or were receiving intravenous immunoglobulin alone.

Study results and limitations: In total CD8+ repertoires, more than 15 Susac-specific public clones were found, and roughly five in CD8+ TEMRA repertoires.

A note on this clonotype: Antigen unknown.

FACS enriched CD8+ TEMRA cells, while bulk CD8+ and CD4+ were negatively isolated. When the RNA was reverse transcribed, random hexamers were used with an input of roughly 0.45 to 1 ug. An immunoSEQ multiplex PCR generated amplified TCR beta CDR3 products spanning 54 Vbeta and 13 Jbeta. TCRdb processed the immunoSEQ multiplex PCR reads anew with MiXCR; each CDR3 protein has one entry. The sample includes 95,000 to 150,000 distinct CDR3 sequences, roughly 94% of them seen just once. The CDR3 has 14 residues. CDR1 and CDR2 from the germline V gene are SGHTA and FQGNSA. V lost 6 bases to trimming and J lost 7 bases, with 16 bases between them.

Sequences were obtained from CD8+ T cells from PBMCs. This sequence joins TRBV7-2 and TRBJ2-1; tentative D call: TRBD2 (6 bases). The clonotype comes from a human donor with Susac syndrome. The CDR3 loop is CASSLAMDRNEQFF. The CDR3 DNA is TGTGCCAGCAGTCTAGCGATGGATCGTAATGAGCAGTTCTTC.